This TCR beta chain originates from a study of blood T cell repertoires in COVID-19. Study summary: Sites across the United States, Italy and Spain contributed samples from acute and convalescent COVID-19. The analysed material was cDNA or gDNA that came from T cells, B-cell-depleted T cells, or PBMCs.

In the source study's methods: How many nucleated cells were present was estimated from reference gene primer amplification. Repertoires were generated with immunoSEQ multiplex PCR, while TCRdb's copy carries only in-frame clones and drops some. V, J and clone size were drawn from that table, and D and trimming were deduced from the DNA. The sample shows 200,000 to 250,000 clones, around 83% of them seen only once. The J segment lost 7 bases and the V segment lost 1 base, leaving 0 bases of the junction unmatched. Germline CDR1 reads LGHNA; CDR2 reads YNFKEQ. This CDR3 is 15 amino acids long. The V gene is TRBV4-2, the J gene TRBJ1-6, with 11 bases fitting TRBD1. Sequences were obtained from peripheral blood. The TCR sequence derives from a man in his fifties with active or convalescent COVID-19. This chain's CDR3 is CASSQGTGGNSPLHF. The CDR3 DNA is TGTGCCAGCAGCCAAGGGACAGGGGGCAATTCACCCCTCCACTTT.